These T cell receptor beta chains were read from a single sample in a study of blood T cell repertoires in COVID-19. Assay: immunoSEQ multiplex PCR; the TCRdb copy retains only in-frame clones and omits some. Of just under 95,000 clones detected, less than 85% appear once; the ten largest clones hold around 9%. Sequencing was done on a sample of peripheral blood. The receptor source for this set is a man in his forties or fifties who had recovered from COVID-19. Both conserved end residues are trimmed from each CDR3.

>TRBJ1-4|10|TRBV2
ASTGENEKLF
>TRBJ1-3|14|TRBV7-3
ASSLTGTGTGNTIY
>TRBJ1-5|12|TRBV5-3
ARSPGTDNQPQH
>TRBJ2-1|13|TRBV3-1/TRBV3-2
ASSPSGGFYNEQF
>TRBJ2-7|13|TRBV14
ASSLIGTSGTGQY
>TRBJ1-6|14|TRBV2
ASSAGQGAYNSPLH
>TRBJ1-5|13|TRBV6-4
ASSDSSGGNQPQH
>TRBJ2-7|12|TRBV6-2/TRBV6-3
ASSRPGQTYEQY
>TRBJ1-5|13|TRBV5-5
ASSPDRGGNQPQH
>TRBJ1-6|13|TRBV6-5
ASSYGTAYNSPLH
>TRBJ1-1|13|TRBV2
ATTVSPGINTEAF
>TRBJ2-3|14|TRBV27
ASSRTTPGGTDTQY
>TRBJ1-2|18|TRBV5-1
ASTPGTGGSGGSPARGYT
>TRBJ2-5|10|TRBV2
ASRDILVVQY
>TRBJ2-1|16|TRBV19
ASSLRTSGALSYNEQF